Listed below are T cell receptor beta chains from one sample, sequenced in a study of T cell responses to AZD1222 COVID-19 vaccine. Assay: immunoSEQ multiplex PCR; the TCRdb copy retains only in-frame clones and omits some. The sample lists about 130,000 clones; over 75% were seen once. The specimen comprised peripheral blood, sampled 28 days after the second AZD1222 dose. The receptor source for this set is an adult who received the AZD1222 COVID-19 vaccine. Both conserved end residues are part of each CDR3. D genes are given only for firm matches. Clone size, where shown, is once, few, many, or a class for clones that have expanded.

abundance: -; d_gene: -; v_gene: TRBV7-9; j_gene: TRBJ2-7; CDR3aa: CASSPGTPYEQYF; CDR3nt: TGTGCCAGCAGCCCCGGGACACCCTACGAGCAGTACTTC
abundance: once; d_gene: -; v_gene: TRBV2; j_gene: TRBJ1-5; CDR3aa: CASSGQHYSNQPQHF; CDR3nt: TGTGCCAGCAGTGGACAACATTATAGCAATCAGCCCCAGCATTTT
abundance: -; d_gene: TRBD2; v_gene: TRBV3-1/TRBV3-2; j_gene: TRBJ2-5; CDR3aa: CASSRGLAGGQETQYF; CDR3nt: TGTGCCAGCAGCCGCGGACTAGCGGGGGGGCAAGAGACCCAGTACTTC
abundance: -; d_gene: -; v_gene: TRBV3-1/TRBV3-2; j_gene: TRBJ1-3; CDR3aa: CASSLTDSGNTIYF; CDR3nt: TGTGCCAGCAGCCTGACGGACTCTGGAAACACCATATATTTT
abundance: -; d_gene: -; v_gene: TRBV12-3/TRBV12-4; j_gene: TRBJ1-1; CDR3aa: CASSLLGAGEAFF; CDR3nt: TGTGCCAGCAGTTTACTGGGGGCTGGTGAAGCTTTCTTT
abundance: -; d_gene: -; v_gene: TRBV5-4; j_gene: TRBJ2-1; CDR3aa: CASSFSGGSYNEQFF; CDR3nt: TGTGCCAGCAGCTTTTCTGGCGGCTCCTACAATGAGCAGTTCTTC
abundance: -; d_gene: TRBD1; v_gene: TRBV2; j_gene: TRBJ1-4; CDR3aa: CASISGTGGEKLFF; CDR3nt: TGTGCCAGCATTTCCGGGACAGGGGGTGAAAAACTGTTTTTT
abundance: -; d_gene: TRBD1; v_gene: TRBV30; j_gene: TRBJ2-7; CDR3aa: CAWSSGQGLYEQYF; CDR3nt: TGTGCCTGGAGTTCGGGACAGGGACTCTACGAGCAGTACTTC
abundance: -; d_gene: TRBD1; v_gene: TRBV3-1/TRBV3-2; j_gene: TRBJ2-1; CDR3aa: CASSQDQGDRGYNEQFF; CDR3nt: TGTGCCAGCAGCCAAGATCAAGGGGACAGGGGGTACAATGAGCAGTTCTTC
abundance: -; d_gene: -; v_gene: TRBV2; j_gene: TRBJ1-5; CDR3aa: CASSMSNQPQHF; CDR3nt: TGTGCCAGCAGTATGAGCAATCAGCCCCAGCATTTT
abundance: -; d_gene: -; v_gene: TRBV19; j_gene: TRBJ1-1; CDR3aa: CASSPLPPENTEAFF; CDR3nt: TGTGCCAGTAGTCCACTTCCCCCCGAGAACACTGAAGCTTTCTTT
abundance: -; d_gene: TRBD1; v_gene: TRBV5-4; j_gene: TRBJ1-3; CDR3aa: CASSPGTEGNTIYF; CDR3nt: TGTGCCAGCAGCCCCGGGACAGAGGGAAACACCATATATTTT
abundance: -; d_gene: -; v_gene: TRBV30; j_gene: TRBJ2-2; CDR3aa: CAWRGYKAYQASGSGTGELFF; CDR3nt: TGTGCCTGGCGGGGGTACAAGGCGTACCAGGCTAGTGGGAGTGGGACCGGGGAGCTGTTTTTT
abundance: once; d_gene: -; v_gene: TRBV14; j_gene: TRBJ1-2; CDR3aa: CASSPRQWDGYTF; CDR3nt: TGTGCCAGCAGCCCTCGACAGTGGGATGGCTACACCTTC
abundance: -; d_gene: TRBD1; v_gene: TRBV10-3; j_gene: TRBJ1-1; CDR3aa: CAINRDRESTNAAFF; CDR3nt: TGTGCCATCAATCGGGACAGGGAGTCAACCAATGCGGCTTTCTTT
abundance: -; d_gene: -; v_gene: TRBV5-1; j_gene: TRBJ2-5; CDR3aa: CASSLGLSRGQETQYF; CDR3nt: TGCGCCAGCAGCCTAGGCCTCTCCCGGGGCCAAGAGACCCAGTACTTC
abundance: -; d_gene: TRBD1; v_gene: TRBV6-2/TRBV6-3; j_gene: TRBJ1-2; CDR3aa: CASSKTTGNYGYTF; CDR3nt: TGTGCCAGCAGCAAGACGACAGGGAACTATGGCTACACCTTC
abundance: -; d_gene: -; v_gene: TRBV6-6; j_gene: TRBJ1-2; CDR3aa: CASSYEDGYTF; CDR3nt: TGTGCCAGCAGTTATGAGGATGGCTACACCTTC
abundance: -; d_gene: -; v_gene: TRBV19; j_gene: TRBJ1-1; CDR3aa: CASSTLTKGTEAFF; CDR3nt: TGTGCCAGTAGTACGTTGACTAAGGGGACTGAAGCTTTCTTT
abundance: -; d_gene: TRBD2; v_gene: TRBV19; j_gene: TRBJ2-1; CDR3aa: CASSIVGKTLAGPWNEQFF; CDR3nt: TGTGCCAGTAGTATAGTTGGGAAAACACTAGCGGGGCCGTGGAATGAGCAGTTCTTC
abundance: once; d_gene: TRBD2; v_gene: TRBV10-3; j_gene: TRBJ2-5; CDR3aa: CAISESFKFDASGIPLEETQYF; CDR3nt: TGTGCCATCAGTGAGTCGTTTAAGTTTGATGCTAGCGGGATCCCTTTAGAAGAGACCCAGTACTTC
abundance: -; d_gene: -; v_gene: TRBV18; j_gene: TRBJ1-2; CDR3aa: CASSPTSPPTGGYGYTF; CDR3nt: TGTGCCAGCTCACCAACTTCCCCCCCGACGGGGGGATATGGCTACACCTTC
abundance: -; d_gene: -; v_gene: TRBV11-2; j_gene: TRBJ1-5; CDR3aa: CASSHGGPQHF; CDR3nt: TGTGCCAGCAGCCATGGGGGGCCCCAGCATTTT
abundance: -; d_gene: -; v_gene: TRBV7-9; j_gene: TRBJ1-4; CDR3aa: CASSLRTGHPNEKLFF; CDR3nt: TGTGCCAGCAGCTTAAGGACCGGGCATCCTAATGAAAAACTGTTTTTT
abundance: -; d_gene: TRBD1; v_gene: TRBV12-3/TRBV12-4; j_gene: TRBJ1-1; CDR3aa: CASTFRTGEAFF; CDR3nt: TGTGCCAGCACCTTCAGGACAGGGGAAGCTTTCTTT
abundance: -; d_gene: -; v_gene: TRBV7-9; j_gene: TRBJ1-6; CDR3aa: CASSLAGAAVSSYNSPLHF; CDR3nt: TGTGCCAGCAGCTTAGCGGGGGCAGCCGTGAGCTCCTATAATTCACCCCTCCACTTT
abundance: -; d_gene: TRBD2; v_gene: TRBV7-2; j_gene: TRBJ2-2; CDR3aa: CASSPGTSGRGGTGELFF; CDR3nt: TGTGCCAGCAGCCCCGGGACTAGCGGGAGGGGAGGGACCGGGGAGCTGTTTTTT
abundance: -; d_gene: TRBD2; v_gene: TRBV19; j_gene: TRBJ2-1; CDR3aa: CATGLARDEQFF; CDR3nt: TGTGCCACTGGACTAGCTAGAGATGAGCAGTTCTTC
abundance: -; d_gene: -; v_gene: TRBV7-2; j_gene: TRBJ2-1; CDR3aa: CASSSPLIFSKSYNEQFF; CDR3nt: TGTGCCAGCAGCTCCCCTTTGATTTTTAGTAAATCCTACAATGAGCAGTTCTTC
abundance: few; d_gene: TRBD1; v_gene: TRBV6-6; j_gene: TRBJ1-1; CDR3aa: CASSGRTGNTEAFF; CDR3nt: TGTGCCAGCAGTGGGCGGACAGGGAACACTGAAGCTTTCTTT
abundance: -; d_gene: -; v_gene: TRBV2; j_gene: TRBJ2-5; CDR3aa: CASSGRPQTQYF; CDR3nt: TGTGCCAGCAGTGGGAGACCGCAGACCCAGTACTTC
abundance: -; d_gene: -; v_gene: TRBV7-9; j_gene: TRBJ1-3; CDR3aa: CASSSDRPGTGNTIYF; CDR3nt: TGTGCCAGCAGCTCCGACAGACCAGGCACTGGAAACACCATATATTTT
abundance: once; d_gene: -; v_gene: TRBV29-1; j_gene: TRBJ2-7; CDR3aa: CSVEQTLGEQYF; CDR3nt: TGCAGCGTTGAACAGACTCTAGGGGAGCAGTACTTC
abundance: -; d_gene: -; v_gene: TRBV5-1; j_gene: TRBJ2-1; CDR3aa: CASSLFPGNEQFF; CDR3nt: TGCGCCAGCAGTTTGTTTCCCGGGAATGAGCAGTTCTTC
abundance: -; d_gene: TRBD1; v_gene: TRBV6-5; j_gene: TRBJ1-2; CDR3aa: CASSYADRVGGYTF; CDR3nt: TGTGCCAGCAGTTACGCTGACAGGGTTGGTGGCTACACCTTC
abundance: -; d_gene: -; v_gene: TRBV6-2/TRBV6-3; j_gene: TRBJ2-7; CDR3aa: CASSFAGADSYEQYF; CDR3nt: TGTGCCAGCAGTTTCGCGGGGGCAGACTCCTACGAGCAGTACTTC
abundance: -; d_gene: -; v_gene: TRBV5-1; j_gene: TRBJ1-1; CDR3aa: CASSSQVNTEAFF; CDR3nt: TGCGCCAGCAGCTCTCAGGTGAACACTGAAGCTTTCTTT
abundance: few; d_gene: -; v_gene: TRBV11-2; j_gene: TRBJ1-1; CDR3aa: CASSSTAGSSEAFF; CDR3nt: TGTGCCAGCAGCTCCACGGCAGGGTCCTCGGAAGCTTTCTTT
abundance: once; d_gene: -; v_gene: TRBV28; j_gene: TRBJ1-5; CDR3aa: CASSLWYSGDGNQPQHF; CDR3nt: TGTGCCAGCAGTTTATGGTACTCGGGGGATGGCAATCAGCCCCAGCATTTT
abundance: once; d_gene: -; v_gene: TRBV28; j_gene: TRBJ1-1; CDR3aa: CASSLGGVTEAFF; CDR3nt: TGTGCCAGCAGTTTAGGGGGGGTCACTGAAGCTTTCTTT
abundance: -; d_gene: TRBD2; v_gene: TRBV6-4; j_gene: TRBJ2-3; CDR3aa: CASSDSTSGGADTQYF; CDR3nt: TGTGCCAGCAGTGACTCGACTAGCGGGGGGGCAGATACGCAGTATTTT
abundance: -; d_gene: -; v_gene: TRBV2; j_gene: TRBJ1-5; CDR3aa: CASSDSGARNQPQHF; CDR3nt: TGTGCCAGCAGTGATTCAGGGGCCCGCAATCAGCCCCAGCATTTT